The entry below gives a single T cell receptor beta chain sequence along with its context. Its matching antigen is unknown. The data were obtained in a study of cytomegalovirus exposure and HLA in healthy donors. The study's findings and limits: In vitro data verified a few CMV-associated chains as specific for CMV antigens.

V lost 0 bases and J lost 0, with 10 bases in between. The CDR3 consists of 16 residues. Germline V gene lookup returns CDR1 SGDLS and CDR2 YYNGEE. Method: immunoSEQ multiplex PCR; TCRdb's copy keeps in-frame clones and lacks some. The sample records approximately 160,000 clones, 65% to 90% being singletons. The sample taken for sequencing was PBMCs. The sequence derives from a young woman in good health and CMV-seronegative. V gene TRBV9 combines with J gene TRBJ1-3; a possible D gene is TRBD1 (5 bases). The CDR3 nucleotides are TGTGCCAGCAGCGTAGCGATAGACAGCTCTGGAAACACCATATATTTT. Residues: CASSVAIDSSGNTIYF. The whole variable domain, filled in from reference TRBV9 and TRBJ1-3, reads DSGVTQTPKHLITATGQRVTLRCSPRSGDLSVYWYQQSLDQGLQFLIQYYNGEERAKGNILERFSAQQFPDLHSELNLSSLELGDSALYFCASSVAIDSSGNTIYFGEGSWLTVV.